This TCR beta chain emerged from a study of early T cells in non-severe SARS-CoV-2 infection. Study in general: The authors sequenced bulk RNA from unsorted whole blood, leaving chains unpaired.

TCRdb processed the 5' RACE reads anew with MiXCR; each CDR3 protein has one entry. The sample holds under 70,000 distinct CDR3 sequences; about 4.9% are singletons and the top ten take 4% to 5%. A remark on this clonotype: Its matching antigen is unknown.

Between the trimmed V and J ends, which lost 6 bases and 4 bases, there was a span of 18 bases. The CDR3 contains 14 residues. The germline V gene has CDR1 DFQATT and CDR2 SNEGSKA (reference sequence). Points from the study as a whole: Clonotype matching in VDJdb favored anti-spike CD8 responses and did not capture private and CD4 specificities.

This chain links TRBV20-1 with TRBJ2-5, with TRBD2 as a possible D gene (6 bases). This clonotype was sampled from an adult who was a healthcare worker with PCR-confirmed SARS-CoV-2 infection or an uninfected control (not recorded which). The sample comprised whole blood. Here the CDR3 DNA reads TGCAGTGCCTCTGGTCCGGGAGTAGGAGAGACCCAGTACTTC. It codes for CSASGPGVGETQYF.